Listed below are T cell receptor beta chains from one sample, sequenced in a study of identical twins. TCRdb itself ran the 5' RACE reads through MiXCR, one entry per CDR3 protein. The repertoire has around 550,000 distinct CDR3 sequences, 15% of them found once; the top ten carry roughly 0.44%. The sample was also linked to a second study, of yellow fever vaccine responses in identical twins.

Sequencing input: CD4+ T cells sorted from blood. Every receptor here comes from a woman under 30 in good health. CDR3s include the opening cysteine and the closing phenylalanine or tryptophan. The D gene is left open where the match is weak. Clone size is given for some rows only: seen once, a few or many times, or a class if the clone is expanded.

j_gene	abundance	d_gene	v_gene	CDR3aa	CDR3nt
TRBJ2-5	.	.	TRBV4-1	CASSQGNRKETQYF	TGCGCCAGCAGCCAAGGAAACAGAAAAGAGACCCAGTACTTC
TRBJ2-2	.	TRBD1	TRBV28	CASRIQGTVGELFF	TGTGCCAGCAGAATACAGGGGACCGTCGGGGAGCTGTTTTTT
TRBJ2-3	.	TRBD2	TRBV5-1	CASSLAGTSGADTQYF	TGCGCCAGCAGCTTGGCCGGGACTAGTGGTGCAGATACGCAGTATTTT
TRBJ2-2	.	.	TRBV5-8	CASSFGPGTGELFF	TGTGCCAGCAGCTTCGGACCGGGCACCGGGGAGCTGTTTTTT
TRBJ2-2	few	TRBD2	TRBV10-2	CASSEQGGLRTGELFF	TGCGCCAGCAGTGAGCAGGGAGGGCTACGGACCGGGGAGCTGTTTTTT
TRBJ2-5	.	TRBD1	TRBV15	CATSRDRGLGETQYF	TGTGCCACCAGCAGGGACAGGGGGCTTGGGGAGACCCAGTACTTC
TRBJ2-1	few	.	TRBV15	CATSWEYNLEQFF	TGTGCCACCAGCTGGGAGTATAACCTAGAGCAGTTCTTC
TRBJ2-1	few	TRBD1	TRBV24-1	CATSESDRGQAYNEQFF	TGTGCCACCAGTGAATCCGACAGGGGGCAGGCCTACAATGAGCAGTTCTTC
TRBJ2-1	few	TRBD2	TRBV5-1	CASSLPGGPHNEQFF	TGCGCCAGCAGCCTTCCGGGGGGGCCCCACAATGAGCAGTTCTTC
TRBJ2-7	.	.	TRBV20-1	CSARAGVREQYF	TGCAGTGCTAGAGCGGGAGTAAGGGAGCAGTACTTC
TRBJ2-3	.	TRBD2	TRBV28	CASSSQREGPDTQYF	TGTGCCAGCAGTTCTCAGCGGGAGGGCCCAGATACGCAGTATTTT
TRBJ2-7	few	TRBD1	TRBV12-3/TRBV12-4	CASSWGQVISYEQYF	TGTGCCAGCAGTTGGGGACAGGTAATTTCCTACGAGCAGTACTTC
TRBJ2-2	many	TRBD2	TRBV7-2	CASRPPAGSAGELFF	TGTGCCAGCAGGCCCCCAGCGGGGAGTGCCGGGGAGCTGTTTTTT
TRBJ2-7	.	.	TRBV12-3/TRBV12-4	CASSLGGPPYEQYF	TGTGCCAGCAGTTTAGGGGGACCACCCTACGAGCAGTACTTC
TRBJ2-3	few	.	TRBV20-1	CSATNLDTQYF	TGCAGTGCTACTAATTTAGATACGCAGTATTTT
TRBJ2-2	.	.	TRBV12-3/TRBV12-4	CASSLRGAEGITGELFF	TGTGCCAGCAGTTTACGAGGGGCCGAGGGGATAACCGGGGAGCTGTTTTTT
TRBJ1-4	.	.	TRBV11-2	CASSWRGTNEKLFF	TGTGCCAGCAGCTGGAGGGGGACTAATGAAAAACTGTTTTTT
TRBJ2-5	many	.	TRBV29-1	CSVERSGPQYF	TGCAGCGTTGAAAGAAGTGGGCCCCAGTACTTC
TRBJ1-4	few	TRBD1	TRBV4-1	CASSNRDSVKLFF	TGCGCCAGCAGCAACCGGGACAGTGTAAAACTGTTTTTT
TRBJ2-2	.	TRBD2	TRBV5-1	CASSPPGLAGGRRTGELFF	TGCGCCAGCAGCCCACCGGGACTAGCGGGGGGGCGACGCACCGGGGAGCTGTTTTTT
TRBJ1-5	few	TRBD1	TRBV7-9	CASTRTGSNQPQHF	TGTGCCAGCACCAGGACAGGAAGCAATCAGCCCCAGCATTTT
TRBJ2-1	.	.	TRBV12-3/TRBV12-4	CASSFGGIWANEQFF	TGTGCCAGCAGTTTTGGAGGAATTTGGGCAAATGAGCAGTTCTTC
TRBJ2-7	few	.	TRBV28	CASSSSDGSSYEQYF	TGTGCCAGCAGTTCATCGGACGGTAGCTCCTACGAGCAGTACTTC
TRBJ2-3	few	TRBD2	TRBV2	CASSYLAGGRDTQYF	TGTGCCAGCAGTTATCTAGCGGGAGGTAGAGATACGCAGTATTTT
TRBJ2-7	few	.	TRBV20-1	CSARDGRTNYEQYF	TGCAGTGCTAGAGACGGACGGACAAATTACGAGCAGTACTTC
TRBJ2-1	.	.	TRBV3-1	CASSQPGSPYNEQFF	TGTGCCAGCAGCCAACCAGGGAGCCCATACAATGAGCAGTTCTTC
TRBJ2-1	few	TRBD2	TRBV13	CASSHWTSGRANEQFF	TGTGCCAGCAGCCATTGGACTAGCGGGAGAGCCAATGAGCAGTTCTTC